This T cell receptor (beta chain) was sequenced for a study of CD8 T cells in Susac syndrome. With random hexamers, reverse transcription was performed on about 0.5 to 1 ug of RNA. TCRdb passed the immunoSEQ multiplex PCR reads through MiXCR, listing each CDR3 protein once. The sample holds about 52,000 distinct CDR3 sequences, 90% to 95% seen once. This clonotype occurred once. CD8+ and CD4+ T cells from blood underwent TCR beta sequencing, which was carried out in a high-throughput format. With 2 bases removed from V and 5 bases from J, the gap between germline ends came to 10 bases. CDR1 is MNHEY, CDR2 SVGEGT, per germline. This CDR3 has 14 amino acids.

This clonotype was sampled from a human donor with multiple sclerosis. The specimen was CD8+ T cells from PBMCs. The rearrangement uses TRBV6-2 or TRBV6-3 and TRBJ1-5; no reliable D call. This chain's CDR3 is CASSYGNGYQPQHF. CDR3 DNA: TGTGCCAGCAGTTACGGCAACGGGTATCAGCCCCAGCATTTT.